Described below is a single T cell receptor (beta chain) sequence and its context. The primer mix had 60 Vbeta and 13 Jbeta primers. The data were produced by immunoSEQ multiplex PCR, yet TCRdb's version contains in-frame clones alone and is incomplete. The sample includes approximately 97,000 clones, about four fifths seen only once; the top ten take about 3.1%. This sample is part of a study of cytomegalovirus exposure and HLA in healthy donors. Germline CDR1 and CDR2: WSHSY and SAAADI. V lost 2 bases and J lost 2; bases outside the gene matches: 1. There are 15 residues in the CDR3. This TCR came from a male donor in good health and CMV-seropositive. The sequenced sample consisted of PBMCs. The V and J genes are TRBV10-2 and TRBJ2-7; TRBD1 aligns across 12 bases. The CDR3 reads CASSEGTGGPYEQYF. CDR3 nucleotides: TGCGCCAGCAGTGAGGGGACAGGGGGCCCCTACGAGCAGTACTTC.